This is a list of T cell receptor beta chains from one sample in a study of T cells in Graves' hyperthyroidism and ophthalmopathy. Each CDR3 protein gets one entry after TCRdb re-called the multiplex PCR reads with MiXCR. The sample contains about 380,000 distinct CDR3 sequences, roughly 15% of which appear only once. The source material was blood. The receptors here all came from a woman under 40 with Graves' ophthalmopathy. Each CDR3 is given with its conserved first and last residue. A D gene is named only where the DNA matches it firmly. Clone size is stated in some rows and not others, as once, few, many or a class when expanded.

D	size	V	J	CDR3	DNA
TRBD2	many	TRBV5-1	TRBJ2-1	CASSFRGLAGDEQFF	TGCGCCAGCAGCTTCAGGGGACTAGCGGGGGATGAGCAGTTCTTC
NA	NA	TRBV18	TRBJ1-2	CASSPGDRYTF	TGTGCCAGCTCACCGGGCGATCGCTACACCTTC
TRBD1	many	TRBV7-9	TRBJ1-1	CASIAHRGGTEAFF	TGTGCCAGCATCGCCCACAGGGGCGGCACTGAAGCTTTCTTT
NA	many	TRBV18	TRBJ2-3	CASSRQSSTDTQYF	TGTGCCAGCTCACGGCAGTCTAGCACAGATACGCAGTATTTT
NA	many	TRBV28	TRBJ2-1	CASSLVRLRGGYNEQFF	TGTGCCAGCAGTTTGGTCCGGCTAAGGGGCGGCTACAATGAGCAGTTCTTC
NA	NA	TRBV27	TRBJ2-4	CASSEVLDSRIQYF	TGTGCCAGCAGTGAAGTACTTGACAGCCGCATTCAGTACTTC
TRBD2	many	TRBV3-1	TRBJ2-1	CASSQEAGGPDEQFF	TGTGCCAGCAGCCAAGAAGCGGGGGGCCCCGATGAGCAGTTCTTC
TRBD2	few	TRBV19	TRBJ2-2	CASSMKTGGGASVTGELFF	TGTGCCAGTAGTATGAAGACTGGCGGGGGGGCCAGCGTCACCGGGGAGCTGTTTTTT
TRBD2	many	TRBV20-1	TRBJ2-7	CSAPSGGASNEQYF	TGCAGTGCTCCTAGCGGGGGGGCGTCTAATGAGCAGTACTTC
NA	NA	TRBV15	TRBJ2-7	CATSREGGEQYF	TGTGCCACCAGCAGAGAGGGCGGCGAGCAGTACTTC
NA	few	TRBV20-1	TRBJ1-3	CSASAGRGANTIYF	TGCAGTGCTAGCGCGGGACGGGGGGCCAACACCATATATTTT
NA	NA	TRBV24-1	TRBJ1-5	CATSLTEYQPQHF	TGTGCCACCAGCTTGACAGAATATCAGCCCCAGCATTTT
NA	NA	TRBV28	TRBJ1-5	CASTVRGQPQHF	TGTGCCTCAACGGTCAGGGGCCAGCCCCAGCATTTT
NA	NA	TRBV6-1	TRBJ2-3	CASASGLDTQYF	TGTGCCAGCGCCAGCGGGTTAGATACGCAGTATTTT
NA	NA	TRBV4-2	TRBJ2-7	CASSQEQGYVGEQYF	TGTGCCAGCAGCCAAGAACAGGGCTATGTTGGCGAGCAGTACTTC
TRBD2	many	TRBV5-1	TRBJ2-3	CASSSGGALDTQYF	TGCGCCAGCAGCTCCGGGGGGGCGCTAGATACGCAGTATTTT
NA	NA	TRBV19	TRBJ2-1	CASSLTKSYNEQFF	TGTGCCAGTAGCTTGACTAAAAGCTACAATGAGCAGTTCTTC
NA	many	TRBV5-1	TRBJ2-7	CASSLRQNFYEQYF	TGCGCCAGCAGCTTGCGGCAAAACTTCTACGAGCAGTACTTC
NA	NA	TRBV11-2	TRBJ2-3	CASSLEWGDADTQCF	TGTGCCAGCAGCTTAGAGTGGGGAGATGCGGATACGCAGTGTTTT
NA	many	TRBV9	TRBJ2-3	CASSVATGWPSTDTQYF	TGTGCCAGCAGCGTAGCTACTGGATGGCCTAGCACAGATACGCAGTATTTT
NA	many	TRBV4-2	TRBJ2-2	CASSQGRNTGELFF	TGTGCCAGCAGCCAAGGACGGAACACCGGGGAGCTGTTTTTT
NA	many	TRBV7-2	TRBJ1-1	CASGHGRPRTEAFF	TGTGCCAGCGGACACGGACGGCCACGCACTGAAGCTTTCTTT
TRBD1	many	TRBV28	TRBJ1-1	CASSLPPGGGGRITEAFF	TGTGCCAGCAGTTTACCCCCCGGAGGGGGCGGAAGAATCACTGAAGCTTTCTTT
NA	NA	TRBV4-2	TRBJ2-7	CASSQASFREQYF	TGTGCCAGCAGCCAAGCCTCTTTTCGGGAGCAGTACTTC
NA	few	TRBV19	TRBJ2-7	CASSISRAHEQYF	TGTGCCAGTAGTATAAGCAGGGCCCACGAGCAGTACTTC
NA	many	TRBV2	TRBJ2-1	CASSRAGATEQFF	TGTGCCAGCAGTAGGGCGGGGGCTACTGAGCAGTTCTTC
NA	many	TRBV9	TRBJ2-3	CASSVESGWADTQYF	TGTGCCAGCAGCGTAGAAAGTGGTTGGGCAGATACGCAGTATTTT
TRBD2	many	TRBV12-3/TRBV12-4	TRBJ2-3	CASSYSGGAGDTQYF	TGTGCCAGCAGTTATAGCGGGGGGGCGGGAGATACGCAGTATTTT
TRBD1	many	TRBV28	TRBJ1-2	CASGRTGEGNYGYTF	TGTGCCAGCGGTCGGACAGGAGAGGGTAACTATGGCTACACCTTC
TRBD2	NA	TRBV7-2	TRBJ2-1	CASSLNLAGGLREPQVQFF	TGTGCCAGCAGCTTAAACCTAGCGGGGGGGCTTAGGGAGCCCCAAGTGCAGTTCTTC
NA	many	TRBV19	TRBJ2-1	CASSIDSRDEQFF	TGTGCCAGTAGTATAGATTCCCGGGATGAGCAGTTCTTC
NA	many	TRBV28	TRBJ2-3	CASRTSPTDTQYF	TGTGCCAGCCGGACAAGCCCCACAGATACGCAGTATTTT
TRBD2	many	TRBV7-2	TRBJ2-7	CASAGGAVSEQYF	TGTGCCAGCGCGGGGGGGGCGGTAAGCGAGCAGTACTTC
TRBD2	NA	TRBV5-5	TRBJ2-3	CASSNMELAGGSSTDTQYF	TGTGCCAGCAGCAATATGGAACTAGCGGGGGGGAGTAGCACAGATACGCAGTATTTT
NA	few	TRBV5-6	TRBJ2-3	CASSLLEIDTQYF	TGTGCCAGCAGCCTGCTCGAAATAGATACGCAGTATTTT
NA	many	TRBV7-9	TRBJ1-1	CASSLAGGMNTEAFF	TGTGCCAGCAGCTTAGCAGGGGGGATGAACACTGAAGCTTTCTTT
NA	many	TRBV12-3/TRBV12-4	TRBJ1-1	CASRNLQGRNTEAFF	TGTGCCAGCAGAAATTTGCAGGGGCGGAACACTGAAGCTTTCTTT
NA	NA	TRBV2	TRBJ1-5	CASSPRDSIGNQPQHF	TGTGCCAGCAGTCCTAGGGACTCTATAGGCAATCAGCCCCAGCATTTT
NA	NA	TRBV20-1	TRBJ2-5	CSAAGAGETQYF	TGCAGTGCAGCAGGTGCGGGAGAGACCCAGTACTTC
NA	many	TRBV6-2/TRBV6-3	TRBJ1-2	CASIMGGGYGYTF	TGTGCCAGCATCATGGGCGGAGGCTATGGCTACACCTTC
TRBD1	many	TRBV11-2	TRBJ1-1	CASSLTGGVEAFF	TGTGCCAGCAGCCTGACAGGGGGAGTAGAAGCTTTCTTT
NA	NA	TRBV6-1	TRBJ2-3	CASSEGRVMDTQYF	TGTGCAAGCAGTGAAGGGCGGGTAATGGATACGCAGTATTTT